This T cell receptor (beta chain) was retrieved from a study of T cell responses to AZD1222 COVID-19 vaccine. The V gene lost 7 bases and the J gene lost 3 bases, with 10 bases spanning the gap. The germline V gene has CDR1 SGHTA and CDR2 FQGNSA. The CDR3 runs 13 residues. Points from the study as a whole: Only 5 to 7 AZD1222 recipients were seropositive at baseline. Donors were largely white British and mainly female; clonal diversity was possibly underestimated. No day 14 peak samples; only post-peak repertoires were characterized. Close to half of spike-specific TCRs reportedly recognize unmutated variant regions.

Points on this clone: The target antigen is unknown.

Profiled with immunoSEQ multiplex PCR; TCRdb holds only in-frame clones, not every one. The profile covers 84,000 or so clones, with 88% appearing a single time and around 17% taken by the ten largest. This chain joins TRBV7-2 and TRBJ2-1; D remains ambiguous. Sequenced material: peripheral blood, taken on day 0 of AZD1222 vaccination. The receptor comes from an adult in good health. CDR3: CASKPRSYNEQFF. In nucleotides, the CDR3 is TGTGCCAGCAAGCCCCGGAGCTACAATGAGCAGTTCTTC.